This T cell receptor beta chain was captured by sequencing in a study of shared T cell receptors in the human thymus. Measured with immunoSEQ multiplex PCR; TCRdb has only the in-frame clones, and not every one. The sample records approximately 760,000 clones, over 75% being singletons. Losses at the gene ends were 6 bases for V and 3 bases for J; bases not matched to a gene: 7. Per germline, CDR1 SQVTM and CDR2 ANQGSEA. The CDR3 contains 13 residues. These data also featured in a second study, about human thymus T cells. According to that study: The sample donors, healthy Finnish infants, were having corrective surgery for congenital heart defects. Resections were taken during corrective heart surgery, and the thymus tissue came from these. Repertoires from thymus and blood appeared to show biased V and J gene usage.

Sequenced: thymocytes. The V gene is TRBV29-1, the J gene TRBJ1-2, with 7 bases identical to TRBD1. This TCR derives from a girl in the first two years of life with a congenital heart defect. CDR3 protein: CSVNRGQHYGYTF. In DNA form, the CDR3 reads TGCAGCGTCAACAGGGGACAGCACTATGGCTACACCTTC. Combining the CDR3 with reference TRBV29-1 and TRBJ1-2 gives the whole variable domain SAVISQKPSRDICQRGTSLTIQCQVDSQVTMMFWYRQQPGQSLTLIATANQGSEATYESGFVIDKFPISRPNLTFSTLTVSNMSPEDSSIYLCSVNRGQHYGYTFGSGTRLTVV.